Below are 24 T cell receptor beta chains sequenced from a single sample in a study of regulatory T cells in long-lasting Graves disease. The time point: newly diagnosed GD, antithyroid drugs for less than 3 months. The authors made the TCR library using RNA they extracted from PBMCs. Through Arm-PCR of CDR3 regions and iRepertoire HTBI primers, TCR beta libraries were built. MiXCR, run by TCRdb on the multiplex PCR reads, gives a single entry per CDR3 protein. This sample yields about 540,000 distinct CDR3 sequences, of which approximately 13% are seen a single time; 8% to 10% belongs to the top ten. The same sample was also used in a study of T cells in Graves' hyperthyroidism and ophthalmopathy.

The sequenced sample was peripheral blood mononuclear cells (PBMCs), obtained at new diagnosis, from a patient treated with antithyroid drugs. These receptor sequences come from a young man with Graves disease.

In this sample, this clonotype turned up a few times. The chain is built from TRBV6-1 and TRBJ2-1, with 12 bases that match TRBD2. Germline assignment: CDR1 MNHNS and CDR2 SASEGT. The V segment lost 10 bases and the J segment 7 bases; nucleotides outside the gene matches: 11. The length of the CDR3 is 15 residues. This CDR3 is CATNVGLAGRNEQFF. As DNA, the CDR3 is TGTGCCACGAATGTAGGACTAGCGGGGAGGAATGAGCAGTTCTTC.

This clonotype was seen more than once but under ten times. The rearrangement links TRBV5-1 to TRBJ1-1; a possible D gene is TRBD1 (6 bases). CDR1 is SGHRS and CDR2 is YFSETQ in the germline V gene. Deletions cut 0 bases from V and 5 bases from J, with 11 bases between. The CDR3 covers 14 residues. CDR3 loop: CASSLVLGGTEAFF. The CDR3 bases are TGCGCCAGCAGCTTGGTTCTAGGGGGGACTGAAGCTTTCTTT.

Only a few counts were recorded for this clonotype. One end of the junction does not line up with germline, which may come from a read error. The chain couples TRBV27 to TRBJ1-5; 7 bases match TRBD1. Per the germline V gene, CDR1 is MNHEY and CDR2 is SMNVEV (reference sequence). This CDR3 has 12 amino acids. This chain's CDR3 is CASSFNRGPTFF. CDR3 coding DNA: TGTGCCAGCAGTTTTAACAGGGGCCCTACCTTTTTT.

V is TRBV4-1 and J is TRBJ1-5; possible D gene TRBD1, 6 bases. Trimming took off 1 base at V and 5 bases at J, with 12 bases between the two ends. The CDR3 is 15 amino acids. Germline V lookup: CDR1 MGHRA, CDR2 YSYEKL. The CDR3 region has the DNA TGCGCCAGCAGCCAAGCTAGGGGGACGGATCAGCCCCAGCATTTT. Translated, it gives CASSQARGTDQPQHF.

This clonotype has ten or more counts. The CDR3 spells CASSRGRYSNQPQHF. CDR3 bases: TGTGCCAGCTCACGAGGACGGTATAGCAATCAGCCCCAGCATTTT. The chain is built from TRBV18 and TRBJ1-5; D call uncertain. This CDR3 contains 15 residues. V lost 4 bases, J lost 0 bases, and 10 bases lay in between. CDR1 is KGHSH, CDR2 LQKENI, per germline.

This clonotype was seen ten or more times. The chain couples TRBV12-3 or TRBV12-4 to TRBJ2-2; TRBD1 matches 7 bases. The CDR3 is 16 residues long. Unmatched junction bases numbered 9, after V lost 5 bases and J lost 3 bases. The CDR3 DNA reads TGTGCCAGCAGTGGGGGACAGATGTCTTACACCGGGGAGCTGTTTTTT. The encoded protein is CASSGGQMSYTGELFF.

This clonotype has a count of ten or more. The rearrangement links TRBV30 to TRBJ2-1, with D tentatively TRBD1 or TRBD2 (6 bases each). Germline V gene lookup returns CDR1 GTSNPN and CDR2 SVGIG (reference sequence). The CDR3 length is 12 residues. V lost 1 base, J lost 8 bases, and 9 bases lay in between. As DNA, the CDR3 is TGTGCCTGGAGTGAGAGGGGGGATGAGCAGTTCTTC. It is translated as CAWSERGDEQFF.

Comments on this clonotype: A read error may explain this, as a much larger clone is one base away. This chain uses TRBV2 with TRBJ1-5; D unclear. Germline V gene data show CDR1 as SNHLY and CDR2 as FYNNEI. The CDR3 spans 17 residues. V was clipped by 1 base and J by 0 bases, with 13 bases between them. CDR3 nucleotides: TGTGCCAGCAGTGAAGATGTAAGACGGAATAGCAATCAGCCCCAGCATTTT. Encoded protein: CASSEDVRRNSNQPQHF. Full variable domain (missing parts from reference TRBV2 and TRBJ1-5): EPEVTQTPSHQVTQMGQEVILRCVPISNHLYFYWYRQILGQKVEFLVSFYNNEISEKSEIFDDQFSVERPDGSNFTLKIRSTKLEDSAMYFCASSEDVRRNSNQPQHFGDGTRLSIL.

The table lists this clonotype with many counts. CDR3 sequence reads: CASSHRDRAAKNIQYF. The CDR3 nucleotides are TGTGCCAGCAGCCACCGGGACAGGGCCGCCAAAAACATTCAGTACTTC. This chain joins TRBV11-2 and TRBJ2-4, with 9 bases identical to TRBD1. Germline CDR1 SGHAT, CDR2 FQNNGV. The CDR3 sequence is 16 residues long. V shed 5 bases and J 1 base; nucleotides not matched to a gene: 6.

At least ten counts were recorded for this clonotype. The chain couples TRBV27 to TRBJ2-7, with 14 bases matching TRBD2. With 6 bases clipped from V and 5 bases from J, the junction kept 9 bases outside the gene matches. The germline V gene encodes CDR1 MNHEY and CDR2 SMNVEV (reference sequence). The CDR3 totals 16 residues. The CDR3 region is CASRPGLAGDKDEQYF. The CDR3 DNA reads as TGTGCCAGCAGGCCGGGACTAGCGGGAGACAAGGACGAGCAGTACTTC.

This clonotype was recorded at least ten times. V gene TRBV20-1 combines with J gene TRBJ1-4; 9 bases match TRBD1. This CDR3 has 14 residues. Per germline, CDR1 DFQATT and CDR2 SNEGSKA (reference sequence). As DNA, the CDR3 is TGCAGCTTATCCTTGACAGGGGGTCAGGAAAAACTGTTTTTT. Its translation: CSLSLTGGQEKLFF.

This clonotype was recorded many times. This chain links TRBV6-1 with TRBJ2-7; no definite D call. Germline values: CDR1 MNHNS, CDR2 SASEGT. The V end was cut by 5 bases, the J end by 0 bases, with 11 bases between. The CDR3 totals 14 residues. In DNA form, the CDR3 reads TGTGCCAGCAGTCTGACCGACGCCTCCTACGAGCAGTACTTC. Protein sequence: CASSLTDASYEQYF.

This clonotype was recorded only once. The chain combines TRBV14 with TRBJ1-4; 7 bases line up with TRBD1. The length of the CDR3 is 15 residues. Germline CDR1 and CDR2: SGHDN and FVKESK. J was trimmed by 2 bases and V by 6 bases; bases with no gene match: 6. This CDR3 is CASSPTGYTNEKLFF. CDR3 nucleotide sequence: TGTGCCAGCAGTCCGACAGGGTACACTAATGAAAAACTGTTTTTT. Full variable domain (remainder filled in from reference TRBV14 and TRBJ1-4): EAGVTQFPSHSVIEKGQTVTLRCDPISGHDNLYWYRRVMGKEIKFLLHFVKESKQDESGMPNNRFLAERTGGTYSTLKVQPAELEDSGVYFCASSPTGYTNEKLFFGSGTQLSVL.

This clonotype has a count of ten or more. J is TRBJ2-6 and V is TRBV7-9, with 8 bases identical to TRBD1. Germline trimming cut 5 bases from V and 2 bases from J; bases unmatched to any gene: 11. This CDR3 contains 18 residues. Germline values: CDR1 SEHNR, CDR2 FQNEAQ (reference sequence). In DNA, the CDR3 is TGTGCCAGCAGCCCGAGACAGGGGAGGTTCGCTGGGGCCAACGTCCTGACTTTC. As protein: CASSPRQGRFAGANVLTF.

This clonotype was detected many times. The chain carries TRBV20-1 and TRBJ2-3; D gene ambiguous. Trimming removed 2 bases at V and 2 bases at J, with 14 bases between. The germline V gene has CDR1 DFQATT and CDR2 SNEGSKA (reference sequence). CDR3 size: 15 residues. The CDR3 DNA reads as TGCAGTGCTAGATCGGCTGCCGCACACACAGATACGCAGTATTTT. Its translation is CSARSAAAHTDTQYF.

This clonotype was observed many times. This sequence joins TRBV18 and TRBJ2-7; D is possibly TRBD1 (5 bases). The CDR3 sequence is 13 residues long. Germline loops: CDR1 KGHSH, CDR2 LQKENI. Trimming took off 8 bases at V and 1 base at J, with 12 bases between the two ends. CDR3 amino acids: CASSPGQSYEQYF. The DNA of the CDR3 is TGTGCCAGCAGCCCAGGGCAGTCCTACGAGCAGTACTTC.

The chain carries TRBV5-4 and TRBJ2-3; TRBD1 matches 8 bases. CDR1 SGHNT and CDR2 YYREEE come from the germline V gene (reference sequence). The CDR3 spans 15 residues. J lost 5 bases, V lost 1 base, and 6 bases had no gene match. CDR3 DNA sequence: TGTGCCAGCAGCTTGTTAGGACAGGGTTTAGATACGCAGTATTTT. This codes for CASSLLGQGLDTQYF.

This clonotype was recorded at least ten times. The chain has TRBV27 and TRBJ2-5, with D possibly being TRBD1 (5 bases). The CDR3 loop spans 15 amino acids. V lost 8 bases, J lost 4 bases, and 20 bases lay in between. Germline CDR1 is MNHEY and CDR2 is SMNVEV (reference sequence). The CDR3 bases are TGTGCCAGCCGCCCCCAGGGAATTCTAAGAGAGACCCAGTACTTC. Translated: CASRPQGILRETQYF.

The V gene is TRBV5-1, the J gene TRBJ1-1; 7 positions match TRBD1. CDR1 and CDR2 (germline): SGHRS, YFSETQ. The CDR3 sequence is 18 residues long. With V trimmed by 4 bases and J by 0 bases, 15 bases remained unmatched. The CDR3 loop reads CASSPENRGMGLNTEAFF. CDR3 coding DNA: TGCGCCAGCAGCCCGGAAAACAGGGGTATGGGGTTGAACACTGAAGCTTTCTTT.

This clonotype has ten or more counts. This chain links TRBV12-3 or TRBV12-4 with TRBJ2-5; TRBD2 matches 7 bases. This CDR3 region has 13 residues. V shed 5 bases and J 5 bases; nucleotides not matched to a gene: 5. CDR3 nucleotides: TGTGCCAGCAGTGTACTAGCGACGGAGACCCAGTACTTC. It yields the protein CASSVLATETQYF.

This clonotype was counted many times. The chain recombines TRBV7-9 with TRBJ1-4; 7 bases are shared with TRBD1. Germline CDR1 is SEHNR and CDR2 is FQNEAQ (reference sequence). The V gene end was trimmed by 5 bases and the J gene end by 6 bases; junction bases not matched to a gene: 9. The CDR3 runs 15 residues. CDR3 sequence (DNA): TGTGCCAGCAGCCCTCAACAGGGGATGGATGAAAAACTGTTTTTT. Amino acids: CASSPQQGMDEKLFF.

With regard to this clonotype: One end of the junction fails to match germline, which may point to a read error. The rearrangement links TRBV27 to TRBJ2-1; no firm D call. The V gene's germline CDR1 is MNHEY and CDR2 SMNVEV (reference sequence). This CDR3 has 12 residues. The CDR3 loop reads CATSDPPGEQFF. DNA for the CDR3: TGTGCCACCAGTGATCCCCCCGGTGAGCAGTTCTTC.

This clonotype was counted ten times or more. The chain is built from TRBV29-1 and TRBJ1-5, with 10 bases lining up with TRBD1. Germline V gene lookup returns CDR1 SQVTM and CDR2 ANQGSEA. The CDR3 contains 15 residues. Trimming removed 4 bases from V and 3 bases from J; junction bases left unmatched: 6. The chain's CDR3 is CSVAVGTGANQPQHF. In DNA form, the CDR3 reads TGCAGCGTTGCCGTCGGGACAGGGGCCAATCAGCCCCAGCATTTT.

This clonotype was detected ten times or more. The chain is built from TRBV18 and TRBJ2-5; D perhaps matches TRBD2 (5 bases). In germline, CDR1 is KGHSH, CDR2 LQKENI. Trimming left V 4 bases short and J 2 bases short, with 8 bases between. CDR3 length equals 13 residues. CDR3 in DNA: TGTGCCAGCTCACGGGAGACACAAGAGACCCAGTACTTC. Translated: CASSRETQETQYF.